These 12 T cell receptor beta chains were sequenced from one sample in a study of T cells after yellow fever vaccination. TCRdb re-analysed the 5' RACE reads in MiXCR, keeping a single row per CDR3 protein. The sample has some 350,000 distinct CDR3 sequences, roughly 4.3% seen once. The sequenced sample was PBMCs, obtained 5 days after the yellow fever booster vaccination. The receptors shown here come from a man between 18 and 29 years old who received the YFV17D yellow fever vaccine.

This clonotype was counted a few times. The chain uses TRBV29-1 and TRBJ2-7; 7 positions agree with TRBD1. The CDR3 length is 11 residues. The germline V gene has CDR1 SQVTM and CDR2 ANQGSEA. The V and J ends lost 4 bases and 6 bases, in that order; junction bases with no gene match: 3. CDR3 in amino acids: CSVASGGEQYV. The CDR3 coding sequence is TGCAGCGTTGCCTCAGGGGGCGAGCAGTACGTC.

This chain links TRBV6-2 or TRBV6-3 with TRBJ1-2; 8 bases align to TRBD1. Per the germline V gene, CDR1 is MNHEY and CDR2 is SVGEGT. The CDR3 extends over 14 amino acids. Trimming took 1 base from V and 8 from J; bases not matched to a gene: 6. CDR3 nucleotides: TGTGCCAGCAGTTACTATGTGACAGGGGACGGCTACACCTTC. This translates into CASSYYVTGDGYTF.

This clonotype showed up many times. This chain connects TRBV7-2 to TRBJ1-2, with D possibly being TRBD1 (5 bases). Germline V gene data show CDR1 as SGHTA and CDR2 as FQGNSA. The CDR3 is 13 amino acids. V lost 2 bases to trimming and J lost 9 bases, with 13 bases between them. The CDR3 region is CASSLSRDGSYTF. The CDR3, as DNA: TGTGCCAGCAGCTTAAGCAGGGACGGCAGCTACACCTTC.

The chain recombines TRBV10-1 with TRBJ1-4; TRBD1 might be the D (5 bases). Germline loops: CDR1 WNHNN, CDR2 SYGVQD (reference sequence). Trimming cost V 0 bases and J 1 base, with 6 bases left between them. The CDR3 contains 15 residues. In DNA form, the CDR3 reads TGCGCCAGCAGTGAGTCGAGGGGAACTAATGAAAAACTGTTTTTT. Translated, it gives CASSESRGTNEKLFF.

This clonotype was recorded a few times. The chain uses TRBV28 and TRBJ2-1; the match to TRBD1 covers 7 bases. The germline V gene encodes CDR1 MDHEN and CDR2 SYDVKM. V dropped 6 bases and J dropped 0; count of bases not matched to a gene: 5. CDR3 length: 15 residues. The CDR3 loop is CASRETGSSYNEQFF. The CDR3 DNA sequence: TGTGCCAGCAGGGAGACAGGGAGCTCCTACAATGAGCAGTTCTTC.

V is TRBV5-1 and J is TRBJ1-1; tentatively, D is TRBD1 (6 bases). Germline V gene data show CDR1 as SGHRS and CDR2 as YFSETQ. V was trimmed by 0 bases and J by 5 bases, leaving 14 bases between them. The CDR3 extends over 15 amino acids. For the CDR3, the DNA is TGCGCCAGCAGCTTGGGTTCAGGAAGGGGGACTGAAGCTTTCTTT. Protein sequence: CASSLGSGRGTEAFF. The whole variable domain, remainder taken from reference TRBV5-1 and TRBJ1-1, is KAGVTQTPRYLIKTRGQQVTLSCSPISGHRSVSWYQQTPGQGLQFLFEYFSETQRNKGNFPGRFSGRQFSNSRSEMNVSTLELGDSALYLCASSLGSGRGTEAFFGQGTRLTVV.

This clonotype appeared many times. The V call is TRBV12-3 or TRBV12-4, the J call TRBJ2-5, with D uncertain. The CDR3 is made up of 14 amino acids. Trimming left V 3 bases short and J 4 bases short, with 12 bases between. The CDR3 nucleotides are TGTGCCAGCAGTTTGTTAGCCGTGTTAGAGACCCAGTACTTC. Translating it yields CASSLLAVLETQYF.

This clonotype was found many times. CDR3 sequence reads: CATSRDRYQPQHF. The DNA for the CDR3 is TGTGCCACCAGCAGAGACAGGTATCAGCCCCAGCATTTT. The rearrangement joins TRBV15 to TRBJ1-5; D gene unclear. CDR1 is LNHNV and CDR2 is YYDKDF in the germline V gene (reference sequence). CDR3 length: 13 amino acids. The V and J ends lost 0 bases and 5 bases respectively, with 5 bases between them.

In this sample, this clonotype turned up a few times. The V call is TRBV4-3, the J call TRBJ1-2; 8 nucleotides line up with TRBD1. CDR1 and CDR2 (germline): LGHNA, YSLEER. This CDR3 comprises 15 residues. V lost 2 bases and J lost 2; bases outside the gene matches: 4. This CDR3 reads CASSQWTGSNYGYTF. The CDR3 nucleotides are TGCGCCAGCAGCCAATGGACAGGGTCCAACTATGGCTACACCTTC.

This chain links TRBV24-1 with TRBJ1-5; perhaps TRBD1 as D (5 bases). Trimming pared 4 bases from V and 0 bases from J, leaving 12 bases between. Germline lookup yields CDR1 KGHDR and CDR2 SFDVKD. The CDR3 contains 16 residues. The CDR3 DNA reads as TGTGCCACCAGTGACCTCGGACACATTAGCAATCAGCCCCAGCATTTT. Protein product: CATSDLGHISNQPQHF.

This sequence joins TRBV14 and TRBJ2-1; 9 positions match TRBD1. With 3 bases clipped from V and 6 bases from J, the junction kept 6 bases outside the gene matches. The CDR3 is 15 amino acids. The V gene's germline CDR1 is SGHDN and CDR2 FVKESK. CDR3 sequence reads: CASSHWDRDPNEQFF. DNA of the CDR3: TGTGCCAGCAGCCACTGGGACAGGGACCCCAATGAGCAGTTCTTC.

This clonotype occurred a few times. V gene TRBV7-9 combines with J gene TRBJ2-1; 13 bases match TRBD2. Germline CDR1 reads SEHNR; CDR2 reads FQNEAQ (reference sequence). V lost 5 bases, J lost 4 bases, and 5 bases stayed unmatched. CDR3 size: 16 residues. The CDR3 coding sequence is TGTGCCAGCAGCCAGATACTAGCGGGGGGGTACAATGAGCAGTTCTTC. Its protein is CASSQILAGGYNEQFF.